Ten or more counts support the clone carrying this TCR beta chain. Antigen: not known. This sample was taken from a study of CD8 T cells in ankylosing spondylitis. Making the TCR beta libraries involved quantitative 5'-RACE with molecular barcodes. Via MiXCR, TCRdb re-called the 5' RACE reads, giving one row per CDR3 protein. The sample shows under 150,000 distinct CDR3 sequences, roughly a tenth of them seen only once. This CDR3 region has 13 residues. V was pared by 6 bases and J by 0 bases, with 5 bases between. Study-wide findings and caveats: A TCR beta motif made of several highly homologous variants seemed typical of ankylosing spondylitis blood. Previously reported in reactive arthritis synovial fluid and blood were some of the motif variants. As for the disease-linked clones, they showed a CD8+ phenotype and occurred at relatively low frequencies in peripheral blood.

This sequence joins TRBV12-3 or TRBV12-4 and TRBJ1-4, with D unclear. The TCR comes from a male donor with ankylosing spondylitis or in good health (not recorded which). Sequenced: blood, either unsorted or a sorted T cell fraction (not recorded which). CDR3 coding DNA: TGTGCCAGCAGCGTTACAACTAATGAAAAACTGTTTTTT. The encoded protein is CASSVTTNEKLFF.